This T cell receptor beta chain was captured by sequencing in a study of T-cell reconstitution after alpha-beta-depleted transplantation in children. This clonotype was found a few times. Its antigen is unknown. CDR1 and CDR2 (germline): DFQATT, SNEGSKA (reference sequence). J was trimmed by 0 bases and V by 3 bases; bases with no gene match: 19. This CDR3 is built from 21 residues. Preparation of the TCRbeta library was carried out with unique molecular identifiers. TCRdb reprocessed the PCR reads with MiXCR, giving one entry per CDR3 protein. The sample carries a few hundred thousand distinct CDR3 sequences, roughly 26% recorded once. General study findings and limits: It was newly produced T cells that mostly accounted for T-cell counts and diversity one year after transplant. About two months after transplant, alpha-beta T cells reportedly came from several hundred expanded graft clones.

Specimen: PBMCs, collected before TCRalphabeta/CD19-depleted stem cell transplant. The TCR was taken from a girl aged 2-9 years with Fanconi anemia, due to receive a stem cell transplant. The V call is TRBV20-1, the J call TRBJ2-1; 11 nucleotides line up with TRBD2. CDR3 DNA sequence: TGCAGTGCTAGTAACCAACTAGCGGGAGTACCCAATGTAGGCTCCTACAATGAGCAGTTCTTC. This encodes CSASNQLAGVPNVGSYNEQFF.